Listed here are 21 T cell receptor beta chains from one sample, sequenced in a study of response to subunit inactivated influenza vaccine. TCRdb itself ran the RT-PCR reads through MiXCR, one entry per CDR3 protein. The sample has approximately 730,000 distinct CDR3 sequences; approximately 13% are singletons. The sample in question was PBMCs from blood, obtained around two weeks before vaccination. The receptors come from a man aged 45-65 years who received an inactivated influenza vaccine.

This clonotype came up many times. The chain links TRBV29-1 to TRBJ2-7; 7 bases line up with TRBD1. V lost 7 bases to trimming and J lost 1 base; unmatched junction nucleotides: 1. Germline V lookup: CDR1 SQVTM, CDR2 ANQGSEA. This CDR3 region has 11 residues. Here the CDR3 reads CSAGQSYEQYF. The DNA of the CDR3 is TGCAGCGCGGGACAGTCCTACGAGCAGTACTTC.

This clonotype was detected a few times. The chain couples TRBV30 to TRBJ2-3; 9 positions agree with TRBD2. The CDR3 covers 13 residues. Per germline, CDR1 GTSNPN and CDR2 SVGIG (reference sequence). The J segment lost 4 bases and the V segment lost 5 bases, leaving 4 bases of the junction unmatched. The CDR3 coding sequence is TGTGCCTGGGCTAGCGGGACAGCAGATACGCAGTATTTT. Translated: CAWASGTADTQYF.

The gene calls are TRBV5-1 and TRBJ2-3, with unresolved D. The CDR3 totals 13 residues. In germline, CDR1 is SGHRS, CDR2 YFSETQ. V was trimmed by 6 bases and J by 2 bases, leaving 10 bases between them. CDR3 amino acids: CASNKGPTDTQYF. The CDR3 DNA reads TGCGCCAGCAATAAGGGCCCCACAGATACGCAGTATTTT.

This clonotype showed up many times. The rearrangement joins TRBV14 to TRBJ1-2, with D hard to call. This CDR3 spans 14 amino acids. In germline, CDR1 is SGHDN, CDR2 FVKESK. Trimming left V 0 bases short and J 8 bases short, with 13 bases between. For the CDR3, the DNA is TGTGCCAGCAGCCAAGAGGTACGAGGTCGGGGCTACACCTTC. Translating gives CASSQEVRGRGYTF.

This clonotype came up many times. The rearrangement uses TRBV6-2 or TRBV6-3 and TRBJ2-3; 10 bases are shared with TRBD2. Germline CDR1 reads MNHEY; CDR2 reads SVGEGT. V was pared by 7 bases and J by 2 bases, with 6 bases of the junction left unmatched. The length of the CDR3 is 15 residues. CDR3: CASKDTSGATDTQYF. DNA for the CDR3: TGTGCCAGCAAAGATACTAGCGGGGCCACAGATACGCAGTATTTT.

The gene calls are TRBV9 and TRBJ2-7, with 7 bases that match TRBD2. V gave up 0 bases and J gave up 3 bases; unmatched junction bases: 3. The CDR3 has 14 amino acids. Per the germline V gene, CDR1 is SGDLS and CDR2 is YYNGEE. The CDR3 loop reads CASSVDASGYEQYF. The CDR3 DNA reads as TGTGCCAGCAGCGTAGACGCTAGCGGCTACGAGCAGTACTTC.

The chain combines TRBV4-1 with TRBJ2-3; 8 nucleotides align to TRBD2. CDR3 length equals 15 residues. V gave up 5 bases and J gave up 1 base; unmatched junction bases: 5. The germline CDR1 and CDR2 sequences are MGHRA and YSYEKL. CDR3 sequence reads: CASSSGSGGTDTQYF. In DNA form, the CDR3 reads TGCGCCAGCAGCTCGGGTAGCGGGGGCACAGATACGCAGTATTTT.

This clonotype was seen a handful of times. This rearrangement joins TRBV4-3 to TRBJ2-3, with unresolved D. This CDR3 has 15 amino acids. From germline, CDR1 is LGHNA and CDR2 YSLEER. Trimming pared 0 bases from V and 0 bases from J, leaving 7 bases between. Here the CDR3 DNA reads TGCGCCAGCAGCCAAGAGGCCAGAAGCACAGATACGCAGTATTTT. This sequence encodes CASSQEARSTDTQYF.

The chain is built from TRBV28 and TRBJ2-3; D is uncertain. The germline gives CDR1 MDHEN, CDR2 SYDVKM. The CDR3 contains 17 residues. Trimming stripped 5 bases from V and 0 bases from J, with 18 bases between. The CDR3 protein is CASSLSLTDSSTDTQYF. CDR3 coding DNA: TGTGCCAGCAGTCTTTCCCTCACAGATTCTAGCACAGATACGCAGTATTTT.

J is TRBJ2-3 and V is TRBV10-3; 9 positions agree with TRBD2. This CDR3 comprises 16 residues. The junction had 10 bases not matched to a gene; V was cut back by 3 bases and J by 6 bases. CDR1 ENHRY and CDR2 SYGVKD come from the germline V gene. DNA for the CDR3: TGTGCCATCAGTGACGGGGGACTAGCCCGAGGGGATACGCAGTATTTT. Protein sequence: CAISDGGLARGDTQYF.

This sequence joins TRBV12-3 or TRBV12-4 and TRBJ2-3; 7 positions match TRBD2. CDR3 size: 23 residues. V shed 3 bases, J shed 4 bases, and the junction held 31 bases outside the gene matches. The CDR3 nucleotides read TGTGCCAGCAGTTTTGAAAAGGTTTCCGGGACTATATCTTCAGGACTGAGGCCAGATACGCAGTATTTT. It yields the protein CASSFEKVSGTISSGLRPDTQYF.

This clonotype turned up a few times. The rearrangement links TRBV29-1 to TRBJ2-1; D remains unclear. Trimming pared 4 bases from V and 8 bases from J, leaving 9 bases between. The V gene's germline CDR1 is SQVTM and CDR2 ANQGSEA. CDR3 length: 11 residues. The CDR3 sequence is CSVGVGHEQFF. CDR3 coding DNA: TGCAGCGTTGGGGTCGGGCATGAGCAGTTCTTC.

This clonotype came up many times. Here the CDR3 reads CASRPQGYEQFF. DNA of the CDR3: TGTGCCAGCAGACCACAGGGGTATGAGCAGTTCTTC. The chain is built from TRBV11-2 and TRBJ2-1, with 7 bases identical to TRBD1. Losses at the gene ends were 6 bases for V and 8 bases for J; bases not matched to a gene: 4. In germline, CDR1 is SGHAT, CDR2 FQNNGV. CDR3 length: 12 amino acids.

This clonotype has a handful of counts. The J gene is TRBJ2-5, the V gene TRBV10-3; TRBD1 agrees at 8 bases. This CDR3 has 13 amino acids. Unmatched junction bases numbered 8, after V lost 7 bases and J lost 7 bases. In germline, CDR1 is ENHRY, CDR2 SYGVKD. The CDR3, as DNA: TGTGCCATCACTGCGACAGGGGATACGACCCAGTACTTC. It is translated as CAITATGDTTQYF.

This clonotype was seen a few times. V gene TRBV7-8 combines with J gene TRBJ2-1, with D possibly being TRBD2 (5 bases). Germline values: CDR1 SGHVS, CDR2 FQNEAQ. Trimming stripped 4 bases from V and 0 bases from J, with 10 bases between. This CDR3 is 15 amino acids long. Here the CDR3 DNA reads TGTGCCAGCAGCTCCCTAGGGAGCTCCTACAATGAGCAGTTCTTC. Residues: CASSSLGSSYNEQFF. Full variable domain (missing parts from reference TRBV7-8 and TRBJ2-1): GAGVSQSPRYKVAKRGQDVALRCDPISGHVSLFWYQQALGQGPEFLTYFQNEAQLDKSGLPSDRFFAERPEGSVSTLKIQRTQQEDSAVYLCASSSLGSSYNEQFFGPGTRLTVL.

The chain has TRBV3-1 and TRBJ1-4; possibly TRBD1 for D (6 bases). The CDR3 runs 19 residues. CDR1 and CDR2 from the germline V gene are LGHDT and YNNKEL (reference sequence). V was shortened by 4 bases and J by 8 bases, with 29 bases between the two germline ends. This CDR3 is CASSRSTPGHAGFGEKLFF. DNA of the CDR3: TGTGCCAGCAGCCGATCGACGCCGGGACACGCGGGTTTCGGCGAAAAACTGTTTTTT.

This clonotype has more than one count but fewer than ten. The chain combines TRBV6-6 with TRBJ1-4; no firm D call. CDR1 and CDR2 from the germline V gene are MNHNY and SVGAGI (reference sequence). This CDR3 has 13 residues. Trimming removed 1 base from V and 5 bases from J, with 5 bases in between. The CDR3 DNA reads TGTGCCAGCAGTTACTTCTTAAATGAAAAACTGTTTTTT. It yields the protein CASSYFLNEKLFF.

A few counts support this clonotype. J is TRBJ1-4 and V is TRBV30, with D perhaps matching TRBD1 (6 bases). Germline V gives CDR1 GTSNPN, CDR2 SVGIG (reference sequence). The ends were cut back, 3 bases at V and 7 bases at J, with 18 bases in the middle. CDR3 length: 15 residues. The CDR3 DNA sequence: TGTGCCTGGAGCGGGCCAGGGGTAGGAGGTGAAAAACTGTTTTTT. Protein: CAWSGPGVGGEKLFF.

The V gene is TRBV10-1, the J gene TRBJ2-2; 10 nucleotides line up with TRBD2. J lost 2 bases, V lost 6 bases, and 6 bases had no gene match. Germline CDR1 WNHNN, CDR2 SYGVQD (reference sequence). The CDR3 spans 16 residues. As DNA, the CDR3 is TGCGCCAGCAGCCCTCTAGCGGGGGACAACACCGGGGAGCTGTTTTTT. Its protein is CASSPLAGDNTGELFF.

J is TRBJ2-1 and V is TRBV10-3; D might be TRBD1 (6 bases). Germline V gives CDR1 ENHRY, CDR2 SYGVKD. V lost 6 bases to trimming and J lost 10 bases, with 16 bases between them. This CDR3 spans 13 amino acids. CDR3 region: CAIRDQGPEEQFF. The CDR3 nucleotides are TGTGCCATCAGGGACCAGGGGCCCGAGGAGCAGTTCTTC.

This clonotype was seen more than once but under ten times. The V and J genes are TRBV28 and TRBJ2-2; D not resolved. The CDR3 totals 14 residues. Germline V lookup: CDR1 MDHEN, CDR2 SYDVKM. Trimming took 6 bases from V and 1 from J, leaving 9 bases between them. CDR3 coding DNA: TGTGCCAGCAGGATCACTTTGAACACCGGGGAGCTGTTTTTT. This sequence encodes CASRITLNTGELFF.